The 21 T cell receptor beta chains below come from one sample, sequenced in a study of T cells after posttransplantation cyclophosphamide. Sequenced by immunoSEQ multiplex PCR; TCRdb stores in-frame clones only, minus some. The top ten hold roughly 0.83% of the sample, which has about 13,000 clones, over 80% seen once. Sequenced: memory CD4+ T cells sorted from PBMCs. Receptor source: a man aged 45-65 years in good health, CMV-negative, and a related stem cell transplant donor.

The J gene is TRBJ1-2, the V gene TRBV19; D unclear. CDR3 size: 17 residues. CDR1 is LNHDA and CDR2 is SQIVND in the germline V gene (reference sequence). V shed 2 bases and J shed 0 bases, with 16 bases lying between them. CDR3 sequence reads: CASSIIRYSRTNYGYTF. The CDR3 region has the DNA TGTGCCAGTAGTATAATAAGGTACAGCCGGACTAACTATGGCTACACCTTC.

This sequence joins TRBV5-4 and TRBJ2-7, with TRBD1 identical over 11 bases. Germline-derived CDR1 and CDR2 are SGHNT and YYREEE (reference sequence). V was clipped by 5 bases and J by 3 bases; unmatched bases: 4. CDR3 length: 14 residues. CDR3 in amino acids: CASRRTGGGYEQYF. As DNA, the CDR3 is TGTGCCAGCAGACGGACAGGGGGCGGCTACGAGCAGTACTTC.

The rearrangement uses TRBV7-6 and TRBJ2-7; 9 nucleotides match TRBD1. The V gene's germline CDR1 is SGHVS and CDR2 FNYEAQ. The J segment lost 4 bases and the V segment lost 1 base, leaving 11 bases of the junction unmatched. The CDR3 sequence is 17 residues long. The CDR3 loop reads CASSLDRPGQGLYEQYF. DNA of the CDR3: TGTGCCAGCAGCTTAGATAGACCGGGACAGGGCTTGTACGAGCAGTACTTC.

This clone was found a few times. The chain links TRBV15 to TRBJ2-3, with D tentatively TRBD1 (5 bases). The V end lost 3 bases, the J end lost 5 bases, and 15 bases lay between the germline ends. CDR1 and CDR2 (germline): LNHNV, YYDKDF (reference sequence). The CDR3 spans 15 residues. The CDR3 DNA reads as TGTGCCACCAGCAGGGACAAGGTCTTAGGAGATACGCAGTATTTT. Translating gives CATSRDKVLGDTQYF. Full variable domain (outside the CDR3, taken from reference TRBV15 and TRBJ2-3): DAMVIQNPRYQVTQFGKPVTLSCSQTLNHNVMYWYQQKSSQAPKLLFHYYDKDFNNEADTPDNFQSRRPNTSFCFLDIRSPGLGDTAMYLCATSRDKVLGDTQYFGPGTRLTVL.

V gene TRBV7-2 combines with J gene TRBJ2-7; TRBD1 aligns across 7 bases. Germline assignment: CDR1 SGHTA and CDR2 FQGNSA. Trimming took 5 bases from V and 6 from J; bases not matched to a gene: 10. This CDR3 is built from 14 residues. CDR3 coding DNA: TGTGCCAGCAGCGCCCGACAGGGCCTGGGCGAGCAGTACTTC. This encodes CASSARQGLGEQYF.

V and J are TRBV6-1 and TRBJ2-7; D is possibly TRBD1 (6 bases). Trimming removed 5 bases from V and 2 bases from J, with 13 bases in between. From germline, CDR1 is MNHNS and CDR2 SASEGT. The CDR3 spans 14 residues. The CDR3 nucleotides are TGTGCCAGCAGTACACAGGGAGTAACCTACGAGCAGTACTTC. It yields the protein CASSTQGVTYEQYF.

CDR3 in DNA: TGTGCCAGCAGCTTACTAGCGGGGGGTTGGCAGTACTTC. Translated, it gives CASSLLAGGWQYF. The chain couples TRBV11-2 to TRBJ2-7, with TRBD2 identical over 11 bases. This CDR3 has 13 amino acids. Germline V gene sequence: CDR1 SGHAT, CDR2 FQNNGV. J was trimmed by 9 bases and V by 2 bases; bases with no gene match: 3.

This chain joins TRBV2 and TRBJ2-2, with 9 positions matching TRBD1. V lost 4 bases and J lost 1; bases outside the gene matches: 1. This CDR3 is 15 amino acids long. Germline CDR1 reads SNHLY; CDR2 reads FYNNEI. The CDR3 region is CASSAGQGNTGELFF. The DNA for the CDR3 is TGTGCCAGCAGTGCGGGACAGGGGAACACCGGGGAGCTGTTTTTT. Drawing the rest from reference TRBV2 and TRBJ2-2, the complete variable domain is EPEVTQTPSHQVTQMGQEVILRCVPISNHLYFYWYRQILGQKVEFLVSFYNNEISEKSEIFDDQFSVERPDGSNFTLKIRSTKLEDSAMYFCASSAGQGNTGELFFGEGSRLTVL.

The chain carries TRBV19 and TRBJ1-5; D is unresolved. The CDR3 is 15 residues long. From germline, CDR1 is LNHDA and CDR2 SQIVND (reference sequence). Trimming shortened V by 7 bases and J by 0 bases, and 13 bases separated the two germline ends. The CDR3: CASTTMADSNQPQHF. CDR3 DNA: TGTGCCAGTACTACCATGGCGGATAGCAATCAGCCCCAGCATTTT. Variable domain in full (rest from reference TRBV19 and TRBJ1-5): DGGITQSPKYLFRKEGQNVTLSCEQNLNHDAMYWYRQDPGQGLRLIYYSQIVNDFQKGDIAEGYSVSREKKESFPLTVTSAQKNPTAFYLCASTTMADSNQPQHFGDGTRLSIL.

V usage is TRBV11-2 and J usage is TRBJ1-1; 7 bases line up with TRBD1. This CDR3 spans 13 amino acids. The junction had 5 bases not matched to a gene; V was cut back by 2 bases and J by 8 bases. The germline gives CDR1 SGHAT, CDR2 FQNNGV. The CDR3 DNA follows: TGTGCCAGCAGCTTACAGCGGACAGGCGAAGCTTTCTTT. Translated: CASSLQRTGEAFF.

This chain uses TRBV5-1 with TRBJ1-1, with D unclear. Trimming shortened V by 2 bases and J by 4 bases, and 12 bases separated the two germline ends. Germline V gene lookup returns CDR1 SGHRS and CDR2 YFSETQ. The CDR3 spans 14 residues. The CDR3 loop reads CASSLPAGSTEAFF. The CDR3 nucleotides are TGCGCCAGCAGCTTACCGGCGGGGAGCACTGAAGCTTTCTTT.

This clone appeared a single time. The chain couples TRBV11-2 to TRBJ2-1; 8 nucleotides line up with TRBD2. V lost 4 bases to trimming and J lost 14 bases; unmatched junction nucleotides: 7. This CDR3 has 12 residues. In germline, CDR1 is SGHAT, CDR2 FQNNGV. CDR3 nucleotide sequence: TGTGCCAGCAGCTCCCAGCGGGAGAGGGAGTTCTTC. Translation: CASSSQREREFF. The variable domain in full, completed from reference TRBV11-2 and TRBJ2-1, reads EAGVAQSPRYKIIEKRQSVAFWCNPISGHATLYWYQQILGQGPKLLIQFQNNGVVDDSQLPKDRFSAERLKGVDSTLKIQPAKLEDSAVYLCASSSQREREFFGPGTRLTVL.

Only one count was recorded for this clone. This rearrangement joins TRBV29-1 to TRBJ1-1; D possibly corresponds to TRBD1 (6 bases). Looked up from germline, CDR1 is SQVTM and CDR2 is ANQGSEA. Between the trimmed V and J ends, which lost 6 bases and 6 bases, there was a span of 26 bases. This CDR3 has 16 residues. In DNA, the CDR3 is TGCAGCGTGGCCCTGAGGGGGGGAGGGGGTGACGCTGAAGCTTTCTTT. This codes for CSVALRGGGGDAEAFF.

CDR3 nucleotides: TGTGCCAGCAGTGAACAGCGGGAGGGGGAGCAGTACTTC. This gives the protein CASSEQREGEQYF. The chain uses TRBV6-1 and TRBJ2-7; TRBD2 agrees at 10 bases. From germline, CDR1 is MNHNS and CDR2 SASEGT. The CDR3 runs 13 residues. V trimming: 2 bases; J trimming: 7 bases; junction bases outside the gene matches: 2.

J is TRBJ2-7 and V is TRBV9; 9 bases are shared with TRBD1. The ends lost 4 bases at V and 5 bases at J; junction bases unmatched: 10. Germline V gene sequence: CDR1 SGDLS, CDR2 YYNGEE. The CDR3 is 15 amino acids. CDR3 DNA: TGTGCCAGCAGCCTCGCACAGGGGGCGACGGACGAGCAGTACTTC. Its translation is CASSLAQGATDEQYF.

This clone was observed a handful of times. The CDR3 DNA sequence: TGTGCCAGCAGCCCACAGGGGAATAGCAATCAGCCCCAGCATTTT. Amino acid sequence: CASSPQGNSNQPQHF. The chain uses TRBV7-2 and TRBJ1-5, with TRBD1 matching 7 bases. CDR3 length: 15 amino acids. Per the germline V gene, CDR1 is SGHTA and CDR2 is FQGNSA. V trimming: 5 bases; J trimming: 0 bases; junction bases outside the gene matches: 4.

The rearrangement uses TRBV5-1 and TRBJ1-2; 7 nucleotides align to TRBD1. CDR3 length equals 12 residues. The V gene end was trimmed by 3 bases and the J gene end by 6 bases; junction bases not matched to a gene: 2. Germline assignment: CDR1 SGHRS and CDR2 YFSETQ. The DNA of the CDR3 is TGCGCCAGCAGCTGGCAGGGGGATGGCTACACCTTC. This codes for CASSWQGDGYTF.

The gene calls are TRBV18 and TRBJ2-7; no firm D call. CDR3 length: 13 amino acids. Germline V gene data show CDR1 as KGHSH and CDR2 as LQKENI. Between the trimmed V and J ends, which lost 2 bases and 3 bases, there was a span of 8 bases. CDR3 DNA sequence: TGTGCCAGCTCACCATCTCAGGTCTACGAGCAGTACTTC. This translates into CASSPSQVYEQYF.

CDR3 sequence: CASSQTGNQPQHF. CDR3 coding DNA: TGTGCCAGCAGCCAGACAGGCAATCAGCCCCAGCATTTT. The genes are TRBV2 and TRBJ1-5; perhaps TRBD1 as D (5 bases). Between the trimmed V and J ends, which lost 6 bases and 2 bases, there was a span of 8 bases. Per germline, CDR1 SNHLY and CDR2 FYNNEI. The CDR3 runs to 13 residues. Full variable domain (rest looked up from reference TRBV2 and TRBJ1-5): EPEVTQTPSHQVTQMGQEVILRCVPISNHLYFYWYRQILGQKVEFLVSFYNNEISEKSEIFDDQFSVERPDGSNFTLKIRSTKLEDSAMYFCASSQTGNQPQHFGDGTRLSIL.

The chain combines TRBV12-5 with TRBJ2-6; 8 bases match TRBD1. J was trimmed by 1 base and V by 5 bases; bases with no gene match: 7. This CDR3 contains 17 residues. The V gene's germline CDR1 is LGHNT and CDR2 FRNRAP. The CDR3 DNA sequence: TGTGCTAGTGGTCCCGACAGGGGTACTTCTGGGGCCAACGTCCTGACTTTC. This codes for CASGPDRGTSGANVLTF.

The chain is built from TRBV7-2 and TRBJ2-1; D not certain. V was pared by 1 base and J by 2 bases, with 9 bases between. Germline loops: CDR1 SGHTA, CDR2 FQGNSA. The CDR3 length is 15 residues. Here the CDR3 reads CASSLDVSAYNEQFF. In DNA form, the CDR3 reads TGTGCCAGCAGCTTAGATGTAAGCGCCTACAATGAGCAGTTCTTC. Supplemented by reference TRBV7-2 and TRBJ2-1, the full variable domain reads GAGVSQSPSNKVTEKGKDVELRCDPISGHTALYWYRQSLGQGLEFLIYFQGNSAPDKSGLPSDRFSAERTGGSVSTLTIQRTQQEDSAVYLCASSLDVSAYNEQFFGPGTRLTVL.